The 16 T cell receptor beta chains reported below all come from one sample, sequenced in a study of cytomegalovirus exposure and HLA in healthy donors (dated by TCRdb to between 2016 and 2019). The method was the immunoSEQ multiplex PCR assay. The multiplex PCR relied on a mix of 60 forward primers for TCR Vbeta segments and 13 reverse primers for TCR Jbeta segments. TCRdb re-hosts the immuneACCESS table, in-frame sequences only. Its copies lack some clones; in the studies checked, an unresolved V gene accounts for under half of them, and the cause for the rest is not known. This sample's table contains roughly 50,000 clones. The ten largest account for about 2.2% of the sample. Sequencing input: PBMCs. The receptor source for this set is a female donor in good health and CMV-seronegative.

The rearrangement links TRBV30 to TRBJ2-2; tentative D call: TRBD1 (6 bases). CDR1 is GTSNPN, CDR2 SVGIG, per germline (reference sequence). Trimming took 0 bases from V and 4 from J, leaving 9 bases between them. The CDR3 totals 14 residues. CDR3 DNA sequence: TGTGCCTGGAGTGTGGTGGACAGCACCGGGGAGCTGTTTTTT. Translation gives CAWSVVDSTGELFF.

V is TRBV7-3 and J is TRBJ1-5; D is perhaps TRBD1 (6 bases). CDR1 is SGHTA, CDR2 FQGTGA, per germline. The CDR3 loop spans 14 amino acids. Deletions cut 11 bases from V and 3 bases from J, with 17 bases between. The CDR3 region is CARPLGALNQPQHF. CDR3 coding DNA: TGTGCCCGACCCCTGGGGGCTCTCAATCAGCCCCAGCATTTT.

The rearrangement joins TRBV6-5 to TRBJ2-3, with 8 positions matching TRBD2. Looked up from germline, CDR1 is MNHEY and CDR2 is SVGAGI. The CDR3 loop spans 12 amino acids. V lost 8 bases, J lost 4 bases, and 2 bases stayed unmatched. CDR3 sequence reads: CASGLAADTQYF. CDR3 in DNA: TGTGCCAGCGGACTAGCTGCAGATACGCAGTATTTT.

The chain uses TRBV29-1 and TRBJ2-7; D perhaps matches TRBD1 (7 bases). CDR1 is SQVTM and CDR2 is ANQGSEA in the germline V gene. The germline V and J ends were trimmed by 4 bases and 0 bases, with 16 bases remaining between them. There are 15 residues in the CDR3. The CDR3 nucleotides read TGCAGCGTTGCGCAGCTCCAGGGGGGCTCCTACGAGCAGTACTTC. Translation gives CSVAQLQGGSYEQYF.

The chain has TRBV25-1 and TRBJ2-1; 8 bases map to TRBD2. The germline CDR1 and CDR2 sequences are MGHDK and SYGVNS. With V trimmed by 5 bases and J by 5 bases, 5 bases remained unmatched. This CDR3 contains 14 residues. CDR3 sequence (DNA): TGTGCCAGCAGTTCAGCGGGGGAACACAATGAGCAGTTCTTC. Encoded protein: CASSSAGEHNEQFF. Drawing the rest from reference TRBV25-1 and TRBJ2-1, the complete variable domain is EADIYQTPRYLVIGTGKKITLECSQTMGHDKMYWYQQDPGMELHLIHYSYGVNSTEKGDLSSESTVSRIRTEHFPLTLESARPSHTSQYLCASSSAGEHNEQFFGPGTRLTVL.

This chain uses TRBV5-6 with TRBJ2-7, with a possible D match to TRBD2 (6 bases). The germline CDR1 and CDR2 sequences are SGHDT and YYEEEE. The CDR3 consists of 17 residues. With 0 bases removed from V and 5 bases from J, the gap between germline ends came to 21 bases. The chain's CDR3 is CASSLALLEGSVNEQYF. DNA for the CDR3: TGTGCCAGCAGCTTGGCGCTACTGGAGGGATCCGTAAACGAGCAGTACTTC.

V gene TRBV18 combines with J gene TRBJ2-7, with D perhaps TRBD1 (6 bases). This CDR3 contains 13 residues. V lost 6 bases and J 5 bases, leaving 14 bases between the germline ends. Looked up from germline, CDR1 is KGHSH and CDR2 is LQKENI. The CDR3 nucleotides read TGTGCCAGCTCCCGTCCACAGGGAAACGAGCAGTACTTC. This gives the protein CASSRPQGNEQYF.

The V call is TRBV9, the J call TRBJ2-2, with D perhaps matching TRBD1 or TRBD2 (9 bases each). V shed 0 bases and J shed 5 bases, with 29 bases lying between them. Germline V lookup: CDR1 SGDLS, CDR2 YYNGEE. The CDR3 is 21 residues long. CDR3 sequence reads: CASSVVGQGFPAGGRTGELFF. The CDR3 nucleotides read TGTGCCAGCAGCGTAGTTGGACAGGGGTTCCCAGCGGGAGGACGGACCGGGGAGCTGTTTTTT.

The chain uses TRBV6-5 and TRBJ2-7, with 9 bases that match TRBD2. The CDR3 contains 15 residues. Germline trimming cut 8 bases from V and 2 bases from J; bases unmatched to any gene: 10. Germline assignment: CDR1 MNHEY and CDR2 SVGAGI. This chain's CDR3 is CASQAGGGPTYEQYF. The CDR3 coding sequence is TGTGCCAGCCAAGCGGGGGGCGGACCTACCTACGAGCAGTACTTC.

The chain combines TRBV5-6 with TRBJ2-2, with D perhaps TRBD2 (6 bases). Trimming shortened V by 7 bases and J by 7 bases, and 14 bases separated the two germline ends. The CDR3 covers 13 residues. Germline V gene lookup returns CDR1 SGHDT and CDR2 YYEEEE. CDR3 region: CASRAGRLGELFF. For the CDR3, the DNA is TGTGCCAGCCGGGCGGGGCGGCTCGGGGAGCTGTTTTTT. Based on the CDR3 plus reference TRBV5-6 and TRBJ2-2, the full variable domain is DAGVTQSPTHLIKTRGQQVTLRCSPKSGHDTVSWYQQALGQGPQFIFQYYEEEERQRGNFPDRFSGHQFPNYSSELNVNALLLGDSALYLCASRAGRLGELFFGEGSRLTVL.

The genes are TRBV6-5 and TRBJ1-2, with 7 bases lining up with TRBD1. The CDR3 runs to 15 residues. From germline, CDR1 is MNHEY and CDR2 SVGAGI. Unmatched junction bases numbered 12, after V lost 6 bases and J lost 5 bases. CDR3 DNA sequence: TGTGCCAGCAGGCGTAACACTCAGGGGGAATATGGCTACACCTTC. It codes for CASRRNTQGEYGYTF.

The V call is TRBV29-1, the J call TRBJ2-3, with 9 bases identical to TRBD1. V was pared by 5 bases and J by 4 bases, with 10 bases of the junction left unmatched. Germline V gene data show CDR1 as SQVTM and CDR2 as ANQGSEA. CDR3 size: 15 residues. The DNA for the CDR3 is TGCAGCGTTAATCCGGGACAGGGAGATTCAGATACGCAGTATTTT. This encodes CSVNPGQGDSDTQYF.

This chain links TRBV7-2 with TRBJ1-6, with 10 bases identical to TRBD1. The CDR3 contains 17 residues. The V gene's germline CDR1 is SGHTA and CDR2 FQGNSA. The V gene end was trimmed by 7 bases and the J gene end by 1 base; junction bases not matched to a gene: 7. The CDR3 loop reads CASKNRTGGSYNSPLHF. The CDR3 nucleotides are TGTGCCAGCAAAAACCGGACAGGGGGATCCTATAATTCACCCCTCCACTTT.

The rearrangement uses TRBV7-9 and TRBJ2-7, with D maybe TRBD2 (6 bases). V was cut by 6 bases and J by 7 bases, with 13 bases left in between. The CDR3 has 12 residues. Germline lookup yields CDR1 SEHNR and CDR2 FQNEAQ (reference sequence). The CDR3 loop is CASSLAGGEQYF. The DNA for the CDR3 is TGTGCCAGCAGTCTCGCCGGAGGGGAGCAGTACTTC.

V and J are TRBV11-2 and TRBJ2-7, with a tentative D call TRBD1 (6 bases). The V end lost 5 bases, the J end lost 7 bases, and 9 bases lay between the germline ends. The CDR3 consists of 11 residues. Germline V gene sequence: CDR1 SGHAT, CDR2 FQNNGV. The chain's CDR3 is CASSPGTEQYF. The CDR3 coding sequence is TGTGCCAGCAGCCCTGGGACAGAGCAGTACTTC.

The DNA for the CDR3 is TGTGCCAGCAGCCAAGCCCAGGACAGCTCCTACAATGAGCAGTTCTTC. It encodes CASSQAQDSSYNEQFF. The gene calls are TRBV4-2 and TRBJ2-1, with D maybe TRBD1 (6 bases). Trimming took 1 base from V and 0 from J, leaving 10 bases between them. CDR1 is LGHNA and CDR2 is YNFKEQ in the germline V gene. The CDR3 spans 16 residues.